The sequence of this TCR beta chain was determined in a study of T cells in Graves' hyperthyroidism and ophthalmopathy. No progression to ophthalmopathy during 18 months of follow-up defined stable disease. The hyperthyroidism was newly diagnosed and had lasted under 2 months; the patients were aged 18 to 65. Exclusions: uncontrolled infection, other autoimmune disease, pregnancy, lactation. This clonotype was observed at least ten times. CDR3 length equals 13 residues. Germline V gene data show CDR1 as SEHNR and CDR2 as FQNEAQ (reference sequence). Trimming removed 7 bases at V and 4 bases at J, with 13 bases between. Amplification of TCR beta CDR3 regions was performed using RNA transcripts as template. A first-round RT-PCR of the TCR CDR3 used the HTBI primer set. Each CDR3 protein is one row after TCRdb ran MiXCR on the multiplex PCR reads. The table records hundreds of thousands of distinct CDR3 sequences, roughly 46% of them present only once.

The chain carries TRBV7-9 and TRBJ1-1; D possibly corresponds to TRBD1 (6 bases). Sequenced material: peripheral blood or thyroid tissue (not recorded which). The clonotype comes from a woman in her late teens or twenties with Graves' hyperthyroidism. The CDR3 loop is CASTQGGLTEAFF. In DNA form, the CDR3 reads TGTGCCAGCACTCAAGGGGGGCTCACTGAAGCTTTCTTT.